This TCR beta chain was observed in a study of T cell repertoires in cytomegalovirus infection. This clonotype has at least ten counts. TCRdb passed the reads through MiXCR, listing each CDR3 protein once. The profile shows 300,000 to 450,000 distinct CDR3 sequences, 15% to 20% of them singletons. The CDR3 length is 14 residues. CDR1 and CDR2 (germline): SGHTA, FQGNSA. Trimming took 2 bases from V and 5 from J; bases not matched to a gene: 5. Material for sequencing was PBMCs. The chain employs TRBV7-2 and TRBJ1-1, with TRBD1 matching 7 bases. This clonotype was sampled from a human donor in good health (CMV status not recorded). Some clones in this sample may be carry-over from other donors' samples. CDR3 region: CASSLKGAQTEAFF. The DNA for the CDR3 is TGTGCCAGCAGCTTAAAGGGGGCCCAAACTGAAGCTTTCTTT.